The clone carrying this TCR beta chain occurred many times. Its cognate antigen is unknown. This sample was included in a study of identical twins. Points from the study as a whole: Sharing of beta out-of-frame sequences by twins showed a weaker excess. One should note that invariant MAIT and iNKT cells could partly confound zero-insertion analyses.

V was clipped by 4 bases and J by 3 bases; unmatched bases: 5. Germline loops: CDR1 SGHRS, CDR2 YFSETQ. The CDR3 sequence is 15 residues long. TCRdb re-derived calls from the 5' RACE reads in MiXCR, one entry per CDR3 protein. The top ten clones hold roughly 2% of a sample with around 670,000 distinct CDR3 sequences, around 5.7% of them seen once. The chain employs TRBV5-1 and TRBJ2-2; 8 positions match TRBD2. The sample was naive T cells sorted from blood. The clonotype originates from a man between 18 and 29 years old in good health. This CDR3 is CASSQLAVYTGELFF. The DNA of the CDR3 is TGCGCCAGCAGCCAACTAGCGGTCTACACCGGGGAGCTGTTTTTT.